Detailed here is one TCR beta chain. It lacks a known antigen. No base quality values were provided; no much bigger clone lies one nucleotide off. Trimming accounts for 2 bases at V and 3 bases at J, while the number of junction bases matched to no gene is 1. CDR1 and CDR2 are read off the germline V gene as KGHSH and LQKENI. The CDR3 measures 15 amino acids from cysteine to phenylalanine. The only DNA kept is the CDR3, 45 bases in frame from the first base. The method behind the library was the immunoSEQ multiplex PCR assay. Drawn from immuneACCESS, this table holds only the in-frame rearrangements with V and J called that TCRdb kept. Clones are partly lost; checked studies trace under half to an unresolved V gene and leave the rest unexplained. Counted in this sample were some 80,000 clones; about 96% of them appeared once. The ten largest make up over 0.95% of the sample. This entry comes from a study of T cell changes during pregnancy in multiple sclerosis (dated by TCRdb to the late 2010s). About the full investigation: Changes in the T cell repertoire over the course of pregnancy were examined in this study in women with multiple sclerosis.

The sample here was peripheral blood, taken in the second trimester of pregnancy. The origin of this receptor is a female donor with multiple sclerosis, enrolled in a pregnancy study. The chain is made from TRBV18 and TRBJ2-5; TRBD2 lines up with 12 middle nucleotides. The bases read TGTGCCAGCTCACCATCTAGCGGGAGGGAAGAGACCCAGTACTTC. The translation is CASSPSSGREETQYF. The full variable domain, with segments outside the CDR3 supplied by the reference TRBV18 and TRBJ2-5 proteins, appears as NAGVMQNPRHLVRRRGQEARLRCSPMKGHSHVYWYRQLPEEGLKFMVYLQKENIIDESGMPKERFSAEFPKEGPSILRIQQVVRGDSAAYFCASSPSSGREETQYFGPGTRLLVL.